What follows describes a single TCR beta chain. Its antigen remains unknown. The data stem from a study of glioma-infiltrating T cells. In the study overall: Glioblastomas were WHO grade IV, sampled at first diagnosis; low-grade were grade II.

Study-wide results and caveats: Tissue and blood shared very few CDR3 sequences. Patients with low tissue-blood divergence carried a signature set of shared blood CDR3 motifs.

Trimming cost V 3 bases and J 8 bases, with 14 bases left between them. CDR3 size: 13 residues. The germline CDR1 and CDR2 sequences are SGHRS and YFSETQ. The iRepertoire nested amplicon-rescue multiplex PCR amplified TCR alpha and beta CDR3s from RNA. Input was about 85-400 ng of tissue mRNA or PBMC total RNA. TCRdb passed the multiplex PCR reads through MiXCR, listing each CDR3 protein once. This sample has more than 300,000 distinct CDR3 sequences; roughly two fifths occur once, and the top ten carry about 12%. The rearrangement links TRBV5-1 to TRBJ1-2; D is uncertain. Sequencing used glioma tissue, nonneoplastic brain tissue, or PBMCs (not recorded which). This sequence originates from a human donor with low-grade glioma or glioblastoma, undergoing nonglioma brain surgery, or in good health (not recorded which). CDR3 bases: TGCGCCAGCAGCTCTGGTCCTGACGGCGGCTACACCTTC. Translation: CASSSGPDGGYTF.